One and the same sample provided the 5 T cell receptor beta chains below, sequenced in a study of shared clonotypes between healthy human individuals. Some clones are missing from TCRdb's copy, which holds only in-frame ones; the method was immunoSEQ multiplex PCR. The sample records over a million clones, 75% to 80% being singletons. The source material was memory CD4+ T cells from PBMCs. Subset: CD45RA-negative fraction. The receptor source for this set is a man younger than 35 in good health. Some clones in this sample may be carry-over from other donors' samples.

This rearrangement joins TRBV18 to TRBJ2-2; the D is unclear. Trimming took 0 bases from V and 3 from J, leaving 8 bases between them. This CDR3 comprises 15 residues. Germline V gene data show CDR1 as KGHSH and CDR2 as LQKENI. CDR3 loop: CASSPPFGDTGELFF. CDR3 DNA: TGTGCCAGCTCACCACCGTTCGGAGACACCGGGGAGCTGTTTTTT.

The CDR3 DNA sequence: TGTGCCAGCCGGCGACTAGCGGGGAACAATGAGCAGTTCTTC. Encoded protein: CASRRLAGNNEQFF. This chain connects TRBV27 to TRBJ2-1; 11 positions match TRBD2. Germline assignment: CDR1 MNHEY and CDR2 SMNVEV (reference sequence). The V segment lost 8 bases and the J segment 5 bases; nucleotides outside the gene matches: 5. CDR3 length equals 14 residues.

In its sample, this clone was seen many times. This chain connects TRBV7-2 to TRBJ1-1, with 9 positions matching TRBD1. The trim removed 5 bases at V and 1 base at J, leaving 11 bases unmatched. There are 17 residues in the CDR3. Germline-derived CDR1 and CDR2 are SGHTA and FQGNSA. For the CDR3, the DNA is TGTGCCAGCAGCCGTAAGGACAGGGGTAGGAGGAACACTGAAGCTTTCTTT. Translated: CASSRKDRGRRNTEAFF.

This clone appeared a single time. The CDR3 DNA is TGCGCCAGCAGCCGTCCCGGGACAGGGGGAAGCGATGGCTACACCTTC. Residues: CASSRPGTGGSDGYTF. V and J are TRBV5-1 and TRBJ1-2; 11 bases agree with TRBD1. This CDR3 contains 16 residues. The ends lost 4 bases at V and 6 bases at J; junction bases unmatched: 11. Per the germline V gene, CDR1 is SGHRS and CDR2 is YFSETQ.

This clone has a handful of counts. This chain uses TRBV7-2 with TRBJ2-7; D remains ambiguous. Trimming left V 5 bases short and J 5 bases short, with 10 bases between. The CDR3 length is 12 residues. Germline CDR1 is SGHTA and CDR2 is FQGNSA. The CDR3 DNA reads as TGTGCCAGCAGCCCCGCTGTAGACGAGCAGTACTTC. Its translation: CASSPAVDEQYF.